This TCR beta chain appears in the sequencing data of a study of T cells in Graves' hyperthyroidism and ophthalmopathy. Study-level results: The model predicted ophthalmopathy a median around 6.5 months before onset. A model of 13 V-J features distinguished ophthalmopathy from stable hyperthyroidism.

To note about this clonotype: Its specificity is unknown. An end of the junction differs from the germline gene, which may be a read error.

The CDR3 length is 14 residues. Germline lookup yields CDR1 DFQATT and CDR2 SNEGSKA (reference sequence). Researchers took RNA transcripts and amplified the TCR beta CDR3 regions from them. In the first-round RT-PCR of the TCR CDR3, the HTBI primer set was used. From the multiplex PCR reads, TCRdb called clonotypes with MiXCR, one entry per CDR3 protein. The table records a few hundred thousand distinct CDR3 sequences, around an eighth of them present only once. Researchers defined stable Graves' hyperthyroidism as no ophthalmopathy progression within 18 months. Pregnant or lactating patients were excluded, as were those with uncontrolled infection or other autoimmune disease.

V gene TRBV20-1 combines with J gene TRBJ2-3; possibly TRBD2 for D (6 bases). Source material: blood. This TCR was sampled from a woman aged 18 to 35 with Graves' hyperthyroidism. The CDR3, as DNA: TGCAGTGCTTCAGGGCCTACTAGCACAGATACGGAGTATTTT. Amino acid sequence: CSASGPTSTDTEYF.